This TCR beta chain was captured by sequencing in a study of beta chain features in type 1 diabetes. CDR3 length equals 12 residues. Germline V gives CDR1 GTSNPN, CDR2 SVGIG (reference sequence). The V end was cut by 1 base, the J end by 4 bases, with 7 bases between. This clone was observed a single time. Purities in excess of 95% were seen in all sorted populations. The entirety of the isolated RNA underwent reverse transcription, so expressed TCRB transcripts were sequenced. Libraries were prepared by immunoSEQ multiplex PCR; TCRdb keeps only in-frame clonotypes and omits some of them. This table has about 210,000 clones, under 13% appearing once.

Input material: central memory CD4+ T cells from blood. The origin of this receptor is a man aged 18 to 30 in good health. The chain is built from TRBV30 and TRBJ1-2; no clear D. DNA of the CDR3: TGTGCCTGGAGTGAAGGAACCTATGGCTACACCTTC. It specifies CAWSEGTYGYTF.